This record looks at one TCR beta chain sequence and its context. These data originate in a study of blood T cell repertoires in COVID-19. Study context: COVID-19 samples, acute and convalescent, were from the United States, Italy and Spain. From T cells, B-cell-depleted T cells, or PBMCs came the material, which was cDNA or gDNA.

Source study methods: Estimation of nucleated cell counts relied on the amplification of reference gene primers. The assay was immunoSEQ multiplex PCR, and TCRdb's table has in-frame clones only and misses some. V and J calls and clone size are given by that table; D and trimming were obtained from the DNA. Here the sample spans 250,000 or so clones, approximately 90% being singletons. Sample: peripheral blood. The receptor comes from a woman between 40 and 50 years old who had recovered from COVID-19.

The CDR3 sequence: CAWSWGQHNYGYTF. The CDR3 DNA follows: TGTGCCTGGAGTTGGGGACAGCATAACTATGGCTACACCTTC. V gene TRBV30 combines with J gene TRBJ1-2, with TRBD1 matching 7 bases. The CDR3 loop spans 14 amino acids. Germline assignment: CDR1 GTSNPN and CDR2 SVGIG (reference sequence). With 2 bases clipped from V and 1 base from J, the junction kept 4 bases outside the gene matches.